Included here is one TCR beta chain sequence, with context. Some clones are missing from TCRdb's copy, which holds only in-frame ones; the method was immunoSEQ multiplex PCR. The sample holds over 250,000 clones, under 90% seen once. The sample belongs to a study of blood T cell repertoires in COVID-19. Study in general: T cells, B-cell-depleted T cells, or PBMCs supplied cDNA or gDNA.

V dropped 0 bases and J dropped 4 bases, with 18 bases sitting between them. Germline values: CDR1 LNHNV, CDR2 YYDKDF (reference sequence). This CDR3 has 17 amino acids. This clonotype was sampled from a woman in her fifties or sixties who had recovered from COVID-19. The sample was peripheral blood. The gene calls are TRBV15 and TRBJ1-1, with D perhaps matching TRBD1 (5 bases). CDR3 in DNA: TGTGCCACCAGCAGAGATCCGCCAGGGTCTTGGAGCACTGAAGCTTTCTTT. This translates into CATSRDPPGSWSTEAFF.